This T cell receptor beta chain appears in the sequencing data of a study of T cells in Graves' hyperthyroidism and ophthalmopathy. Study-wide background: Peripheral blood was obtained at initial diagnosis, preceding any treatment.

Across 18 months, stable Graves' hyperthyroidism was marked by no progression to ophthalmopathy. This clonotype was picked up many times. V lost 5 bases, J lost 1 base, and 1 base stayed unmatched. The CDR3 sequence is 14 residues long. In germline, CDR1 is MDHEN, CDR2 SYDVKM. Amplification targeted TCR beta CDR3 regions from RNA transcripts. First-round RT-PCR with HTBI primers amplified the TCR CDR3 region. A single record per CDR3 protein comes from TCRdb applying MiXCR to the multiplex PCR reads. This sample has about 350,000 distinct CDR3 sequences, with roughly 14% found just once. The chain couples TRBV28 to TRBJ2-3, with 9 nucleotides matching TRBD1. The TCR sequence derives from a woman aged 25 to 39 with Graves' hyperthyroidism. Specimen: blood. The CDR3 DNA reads TGTGCCAGCAGTCGGGACAGGGGCACAGATACGCAGTATTTT. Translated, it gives CASSRDRGTDTQYF.